This T cell receptor beta chain was profiled in a study of T cell changes during pregnancy in multiple sclerosis. Clones were read by immunoSEQ multiplex PCR, and TCRdb kept only the in-frame ones, dropping some. Among about 73,000 clones listed, 85% to 90% were seen once. CDR1 and CDR2 from the germline V gene are SGHNT and YYREEE (reference sequence). The CDR3 contains 13 residues. V gave up 4 bases and J gave up 4 bases, with 11 bases separating them. Only one count was recorded for this clone. This chain joins TRBV5-4 and TRBJ2-5; D might be TRBD1 (5 bases). The TCR originated in a female donor in good health, enrolled as a control in a pregnancy study. The specimen comprised peripheral blood, sampled after pregnancy. The CDR3 bases are TGTGCCAGCAGCCCTACAGGTTTAGAGACCCAGTACTTC. This sequence encodes CASSPTGLETQYF.